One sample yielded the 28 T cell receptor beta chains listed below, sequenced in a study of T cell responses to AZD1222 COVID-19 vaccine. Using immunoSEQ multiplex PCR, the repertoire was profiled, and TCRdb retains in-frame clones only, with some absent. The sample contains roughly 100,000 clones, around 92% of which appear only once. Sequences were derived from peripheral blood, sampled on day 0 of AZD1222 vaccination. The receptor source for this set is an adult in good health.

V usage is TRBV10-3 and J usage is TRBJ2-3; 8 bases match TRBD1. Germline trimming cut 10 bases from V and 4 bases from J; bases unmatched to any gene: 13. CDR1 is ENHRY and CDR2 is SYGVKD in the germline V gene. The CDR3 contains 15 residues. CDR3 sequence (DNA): TGTGCCACCTCCGAGCCGGGACAGGAGTCAGATACGCAGTATTTT. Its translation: CATSEPGQESDTQYF.

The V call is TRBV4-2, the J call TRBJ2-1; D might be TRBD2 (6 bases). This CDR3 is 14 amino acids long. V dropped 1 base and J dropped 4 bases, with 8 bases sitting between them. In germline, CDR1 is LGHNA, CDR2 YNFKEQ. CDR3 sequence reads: CASSQGAGYNEQFF. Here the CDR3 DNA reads TGTGCCAGCAGCCAAGGGGCGGGATACAATGAGCAGTTCTTC.

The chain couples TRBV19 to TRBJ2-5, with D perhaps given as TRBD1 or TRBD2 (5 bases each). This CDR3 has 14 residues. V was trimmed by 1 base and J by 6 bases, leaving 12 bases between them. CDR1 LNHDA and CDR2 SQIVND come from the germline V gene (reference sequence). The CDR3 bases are TGTGCCAGTAGTATAGGGCAGGGCGGGCAGACCCAGTACTTC. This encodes CASSIGQGGQTQYF.

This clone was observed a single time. CDR3 sequence (DNA): TGTGCCAGCAGCCTCCGTGGCAGAAAAATCATGAACACTGAAGCTTTCTTT. This codes for CASSLRGRKIMNTEAFF. The chain employs TRBV25-1 and TRBJ1-1; no reliable D call. The V and J ends lost 6 bases and 0 bases respectively, with 20 bases between them. The CDR3 has 17 residues. Germline CDR1 and CDR2: MGHDK and SYGVNS.

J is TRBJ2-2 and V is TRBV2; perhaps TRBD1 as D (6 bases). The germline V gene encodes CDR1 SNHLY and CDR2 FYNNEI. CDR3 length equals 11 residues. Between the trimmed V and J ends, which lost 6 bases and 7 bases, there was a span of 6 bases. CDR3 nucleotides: TGTGCCAGCAGGGACAGCGGGGAGCTGTTTTTT. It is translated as CASRDSGELFF.

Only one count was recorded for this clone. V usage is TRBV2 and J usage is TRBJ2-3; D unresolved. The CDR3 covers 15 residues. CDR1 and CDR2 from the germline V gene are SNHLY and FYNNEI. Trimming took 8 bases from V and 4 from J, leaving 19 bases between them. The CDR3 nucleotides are TGTGCCAGCCTAAGGGCCGTGGGTAACGCAGATACGCAGTATTTT. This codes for CASLRAVGNADTQYF.

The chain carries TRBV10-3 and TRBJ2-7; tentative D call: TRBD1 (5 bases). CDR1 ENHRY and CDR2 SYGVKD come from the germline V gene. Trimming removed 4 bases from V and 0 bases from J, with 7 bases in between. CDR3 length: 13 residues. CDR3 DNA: TGTGCCATCAGTGGGCAGGGCTCCTACGAGCAGTACTTC. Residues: CAISGQGSYEQYF.

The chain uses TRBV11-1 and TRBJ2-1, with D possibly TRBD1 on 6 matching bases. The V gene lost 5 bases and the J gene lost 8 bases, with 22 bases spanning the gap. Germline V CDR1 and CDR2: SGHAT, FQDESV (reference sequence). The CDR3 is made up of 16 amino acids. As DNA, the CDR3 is TGTGCCAGCAGCGGATGGGACCGGGACAATAGTCATGAGCAGTTCTTC. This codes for CASSGWDRDNSHEQFF.

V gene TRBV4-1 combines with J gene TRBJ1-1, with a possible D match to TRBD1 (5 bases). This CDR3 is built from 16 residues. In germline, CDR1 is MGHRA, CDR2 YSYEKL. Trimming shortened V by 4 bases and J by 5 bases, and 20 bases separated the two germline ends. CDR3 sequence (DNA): TGCGCCAGCAGCCTTGAGGATGTGAGGGGTGGAACTGAAGCTTTCTTT. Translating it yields CASSLEDVRGGTEAFF.

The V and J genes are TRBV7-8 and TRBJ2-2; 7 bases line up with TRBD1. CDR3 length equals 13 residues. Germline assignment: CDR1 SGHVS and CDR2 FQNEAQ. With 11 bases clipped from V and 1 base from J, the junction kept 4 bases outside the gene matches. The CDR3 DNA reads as TGTGCCGGATGGGACAGGAACACCGGGGAGCTGTTTTTT. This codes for CAGWDRNTGELFF.

CDR3 sequence reads: CASSDLLVGAYEQYF. CDR3 nucleotide sequence: TGTGCCAGCAGTGATTTGCTAGTCGGCGCCTACGAGCAGTACTTC. V and J are TRBV2 and TRBJ2-7; D unclear. The CDR3 length is 15 residues. V lost 3 bases, J lost 2 bases, and 14 bases lay in between. Germline values: CDR1 SNHLY, CDR2 FYNNEI. Full variable domain (outside the CDR3, taken from reference TRBV2 and TRBJ2-7): EPEVTQTPSHQVTQMGQEVILRCVPISNHLYFYWYRQILGQKVEFLVSFYNNEISEKSEIFDDQFSVERPDGSNFTLKIRSTKLEDSAMYFCASSDLLVGAYEQYFGPGTRLTVT.

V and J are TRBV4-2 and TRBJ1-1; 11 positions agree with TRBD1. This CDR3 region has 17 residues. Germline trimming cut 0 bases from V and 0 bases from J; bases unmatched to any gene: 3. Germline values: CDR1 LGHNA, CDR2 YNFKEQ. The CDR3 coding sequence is TGTGCCAGCAGCCAAGATTGGGGACAGGGGGTGAACACTGAAGCTTTCTTT. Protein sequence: CASSQDWGQGVNTEAFF.

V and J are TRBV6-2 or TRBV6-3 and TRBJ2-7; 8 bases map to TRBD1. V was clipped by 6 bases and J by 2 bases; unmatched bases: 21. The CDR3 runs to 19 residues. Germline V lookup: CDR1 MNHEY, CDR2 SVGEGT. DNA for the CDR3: TGTGCCAGCAGCCCACAGGGGGTGAACGGGCCTGATTGGACCTACGAGCAGTACTTC. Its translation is CASSPQGVNGPDWTYEQYF.

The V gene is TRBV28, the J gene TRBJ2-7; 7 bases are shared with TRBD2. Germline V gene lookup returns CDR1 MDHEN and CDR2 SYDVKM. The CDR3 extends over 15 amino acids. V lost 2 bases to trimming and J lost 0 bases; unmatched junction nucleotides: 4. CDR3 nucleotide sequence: TGTGCCAGCAGTTTAGCGGGAGCGTTCTCCTACGAGCAGTACTTC. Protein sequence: CASSLAGAFSYEQYF.

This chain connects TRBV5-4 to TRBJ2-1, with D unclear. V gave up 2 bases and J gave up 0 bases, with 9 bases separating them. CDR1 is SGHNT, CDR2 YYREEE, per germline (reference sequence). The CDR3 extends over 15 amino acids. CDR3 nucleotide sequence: TGTGCCAGCAGCTTAAGTAGCTTCTCCTACAATGAGCAGTTCTTC. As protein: CASSLSSFSYNEQFF.

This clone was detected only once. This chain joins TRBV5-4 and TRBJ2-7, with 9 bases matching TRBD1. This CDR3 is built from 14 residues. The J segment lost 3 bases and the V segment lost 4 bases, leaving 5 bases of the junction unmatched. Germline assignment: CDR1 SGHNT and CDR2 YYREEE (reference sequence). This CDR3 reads CASSPGTGNYEQYF. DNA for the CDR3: TGTGCCAGCAGCCCCGGGACAGGGAACTACGAGCAGTACTTC. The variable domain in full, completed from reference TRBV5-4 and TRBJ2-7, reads ETGVTQSPTHLIKTRGQQVTLRCSSQSGHNTVSWYQQALGQGPQFIFQYYREEENGRGNFPPRFSGLQFPNYSSELNVNALELDDSALYLCASSPGTGNYEQYFGPGTRLTVT.

Here the CDR3 reads CASSLETRPDTQYF. DNA for the CDR3: TGTGCCAGCAGCTTAGAAACTAGACCGGATACGCAGTATTTT. The genes are TRBV7-9 and TRBJ2-3; D is perhaps TRBD2 (5 bases). V lost 1 base, J lost 6 bases, and 11 bases lay in between. From germline, CDR1 is SEHNR and CDR2 FQNEAQ (reference sequence). CDR3 size: 14 residues.

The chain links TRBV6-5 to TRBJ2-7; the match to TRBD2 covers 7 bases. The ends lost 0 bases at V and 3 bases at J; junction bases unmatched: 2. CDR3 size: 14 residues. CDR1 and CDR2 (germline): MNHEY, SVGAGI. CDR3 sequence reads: CASSYSRGSYEQYF. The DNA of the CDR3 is TGTGCCAGCAGTTACTCGCGGGGGAGCTACGAGCAGTACTTC.

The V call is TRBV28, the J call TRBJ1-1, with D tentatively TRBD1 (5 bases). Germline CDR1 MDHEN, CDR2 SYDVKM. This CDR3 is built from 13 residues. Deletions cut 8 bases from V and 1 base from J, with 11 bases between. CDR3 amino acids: CASLDSTNTEAFF. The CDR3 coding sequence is TGTGCCAGCTTAGACAGTACGAACACTGAAGCTTTCTTT.

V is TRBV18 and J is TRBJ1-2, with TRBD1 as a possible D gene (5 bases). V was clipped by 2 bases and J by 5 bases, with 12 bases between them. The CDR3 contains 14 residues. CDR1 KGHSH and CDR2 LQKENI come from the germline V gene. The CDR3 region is CASSPGRGPYGYTF. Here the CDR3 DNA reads TGTGCCAGCTCACCAGGACGGGGCCCATATGGCTACACCTTC. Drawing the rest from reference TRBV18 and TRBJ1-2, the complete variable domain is NAGVMQNPRHLVRRRGQEARLRCSPMKGHSHVYWYRQLPEEGLKFMVYLQKENIIDESGMPKERFSAEFPKEGPSILRIQQVVRGDSAAYFCASSPGRGPYGYTFGSGTRLTVV.

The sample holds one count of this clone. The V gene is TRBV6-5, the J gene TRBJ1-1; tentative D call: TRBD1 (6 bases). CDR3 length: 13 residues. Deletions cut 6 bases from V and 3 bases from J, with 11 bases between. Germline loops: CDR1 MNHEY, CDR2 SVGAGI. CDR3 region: CASSRRTDTEAFF. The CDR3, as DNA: TGTGCCAGCAGCCGCAGGACAGACACTGAAGCTTTCTTT.

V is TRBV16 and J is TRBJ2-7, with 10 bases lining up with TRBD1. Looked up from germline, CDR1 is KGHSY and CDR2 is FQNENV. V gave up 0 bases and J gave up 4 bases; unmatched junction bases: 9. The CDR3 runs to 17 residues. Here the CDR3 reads CASSQSGTGTGVYEQYF. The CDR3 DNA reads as TGTGCCAGCAGCCAATCAGGGACCGGGACAGGGGTTTACGAGCAGTACTTC.

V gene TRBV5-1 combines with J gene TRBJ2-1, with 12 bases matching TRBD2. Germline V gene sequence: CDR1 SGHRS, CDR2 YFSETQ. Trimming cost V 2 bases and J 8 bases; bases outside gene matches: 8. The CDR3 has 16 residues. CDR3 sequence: CASSFPSGRAGDEQFF. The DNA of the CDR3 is TGCGCCAGCAGCTTCCCTAGCGGGAGGGCAGGGGATGAGCAGTTCTTC.

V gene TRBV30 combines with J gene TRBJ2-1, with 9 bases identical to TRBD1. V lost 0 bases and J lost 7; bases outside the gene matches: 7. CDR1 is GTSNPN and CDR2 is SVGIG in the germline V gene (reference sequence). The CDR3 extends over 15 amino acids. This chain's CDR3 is CAWSVLGTGSNEQFF. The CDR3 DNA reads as TGTGCCTGGAGTGTACTCGGGACAGGGTCGAATGAGCAGTTCTTC.

CDR3 protein: CASSPTETTIRADYEQYF. Written as DNA, the CDR3 is TGTGCCAGCAGCCCCACCGAAACTACAATACGGGCGGACTACGAGCAGTACTTC. The gene calls are TRBV7-9 and TRBJ2-7; D is unresolved. V gave up 5 bases and J gave up 3 bases, with 26 bases separating them. This CDR3 is 18 amino acids long. The V gene's germline CDR1 is SEHNR and CDR2 FQNEAQ (reference sequence). Full variable domain (remainder filled in from reference TRBV7-9 and TRBJ2-7): DTGVSQNPRHKITKRGQNVTFRCDPISEHNRLYWYRQTLGQGPEFLTYFQNEAQLEKSRLLSDRFSAERPKGSFSTLEIQRTEQGDSAMYLCASSPTETTIRADYEQYFGPGTRLTVT.

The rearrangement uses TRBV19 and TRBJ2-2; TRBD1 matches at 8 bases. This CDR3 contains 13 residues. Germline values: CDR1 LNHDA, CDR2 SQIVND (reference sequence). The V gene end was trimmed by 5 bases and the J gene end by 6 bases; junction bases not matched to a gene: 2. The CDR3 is CASSGQGPGELFF. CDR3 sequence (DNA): TGTGCCAGTAGTGGACAGGGTCCCGGGGAGCTGTTTTTT.

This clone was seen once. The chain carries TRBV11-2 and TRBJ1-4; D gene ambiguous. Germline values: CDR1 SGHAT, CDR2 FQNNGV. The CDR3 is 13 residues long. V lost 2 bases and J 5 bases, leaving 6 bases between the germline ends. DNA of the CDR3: TGTGCCAGCAGCTTACAAAGGAATGAAAAACTGTTTTTT. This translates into CASSLQRNEKLFF.

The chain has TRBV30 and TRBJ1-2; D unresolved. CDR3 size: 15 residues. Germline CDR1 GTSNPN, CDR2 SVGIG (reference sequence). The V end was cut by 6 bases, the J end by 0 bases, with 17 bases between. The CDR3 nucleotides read TGTGCCTGCCAGTCCTTTTTGGGTTCTAACTATGGCTACACCTTC. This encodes CACQSFLGSNYGYTF.